What follows is one T cell receptor beta chain and its context. This sample is drawn from a study of monozygotic twins with inflammatory bowel disease. This CDR3 is built from 19 residues. The V gene's germline CDR1 is MGHRA and CDR2 YSYEKL. TCRdb reprocessed the 5' RACE reads and keeps a single row for each CDR3 protein, giving no DNA. The sample data list approximately 210,000 distinct CDR3 sequences. The sequence derives from a human donor with ulcerative colitis or Crohn's disease, or a healthy co-twin of an affected twin (not recorded which). The sequencing input was blood. The V call is TRBV4-1, the J call TRBJ2-6. The CDR3 sequence is CASSQDGIALTSGANVLTF.